Below are 21 T cell receptor beta chains sequenced from a single sample in a study of T cell responses to AZD1222 COVID-19 vaccine. The data were produced by immunoSEQ multiplex PCR, yet TCRdb's version contains in-frame clones alone and is incomplete. Among fewer than 130,000 clones listed, about 90% were seen once. The sample in question was peripheral blood, obtained on day 0 of AZD1222 vaccination. The source of these receptors is an adult in good health.

The rearrangement uses TRBV27 and TRBJ2-7; the D gene could be TRBD1 or TRBD2 (5 bases each). CDR3 size: 15 residues. Trimming removed 3 bases at V and 3 bases at J, with 15 bases between. Germline loops: CDR1 MNHEY, CDR2 SMNVEV (reference sequence). The CDR3 DNA reads TGTGCCAGCAGTTTGGCCGGGGCCGTGGTCTACGAGCAGTACTTC. It yields the protein CASSLAGAVVYEQYF.

The chain links TRBV12-3 or TRBV12-4 to TRBJ1-4; D is uncertain. Trimming shortened V by 5 bases and J by 5 bases, and 3 bases separated the two germline ends. CDR3 size: 11 residues. The CDR3 DNA reads as TGTGCCAGCAGTGGGAATGAAAAACTGTTTTTT. Amino acid sequence: CASSGNEKLFF.

J is TRBJ2-1 and V is TRBV4-1; 9 bases agree with TRBD2. This CDR3 has 16 residues. V dropped 4 bases and J dropped 7; count of bases not matched to a gene: 11. Germline assignment: CDR1 MGHRA and CDR2 YSYEKL. CDR3 sequence reads: CASSRLIAGAENEQFF. The CDR3 DNA reads TGCGCCAGCAGCCGATTAATAGCGGGGGCGGAGAATGAGCAGTTCTTC.

V usage is TRBV10-3 and J usage is TRBJ1-1; tentative D call: TRBD1 (5 bases). Trimming cost V 6 bases and J 3 bases, with 11 bases left between them. The CDR3 has 13 residues. Germline CDR1 ENHRY, CDR2 SYGVKD. The CDR3 is CAIRGRGDTEAFF. In DNA, the CDR3 is TGTGCCATCAGGGGGCGCGGCGACACTGAAGCTTTCTTT.

The gene calls are TRBV6-5 and TRBJ1-6, with 7 positions matching TRBD1. V lost 6 bases, J lost 8 bases, and 10 bases stayed unmatched. The CDR3 consists of 15 residues. The V gene's germline CDR1 is MNHEY and CDR2 SVGAGI. The CDR3 DNA is TGTGCCAGCAGGTCCCTGACAGGGAGCGATTCACCCCTCCACTTT. It translates to CASRSLTGSDSPLHF.

This clone was seen a handful of times. The V call is TRBV4-2, the J call TRBJ2-7; 10 nucleotides line up with TRBD1. Losses at the gene ends were 1 base for V and 4 bases for J; bases not matched to a gene: 7. The germline V gene encodes CDR1 LGHNA and CDR2 YNFKEQ. The CDR3 has 16 residues. CDR3 sequence: CASSQVPGQGEYEQYF. The CDR3 DNA reads TGTGCCAGCAGCCAAGTCCCCGGACAGGGGGAATACGAGCAGTACTTC.

The CDR3 region is CASSSTGQGNQPQHF. CDR3 bases: TGTGCCAGCAGCTCGACAGGGCAGGGCAATCAGCCCCAGCATTTT. The chain combines TRBV7-9 with TRBJ1-5; 7 nucleotides align to TRBD1. Unmatched junction bases numbered 5, after V lost 4 bases and J lost 2 bases. The CDR3 contains 15 residues. CDR1 and CDR2 from the germline V gene are SEHNR and FQNEAQ (reference sequence).

The chain employs TRBV27 and TRBJ1-1, with D maybe TRBD1 (5 bases). CDR1 MNHEY and CDR2 SMNVEV come from the germline V gene (reference sequence). V lost 6 bases to trimming and J lost 2 bases, with 13 bases between them. The CDR3 spans 14 residues. The CDR3 spells CASRNRYGNTEAFF. In DNA, the CDR3 is TGTGCCAGCAGAAACAGGTACGGAAACACTGAAGCTTTCTTT.

This clone was seen just once. The gene calls are TRBV28 and TRBJ1-2, with D hard to call. Trimming removed 0 bases at V and 4 bases at J, with 6 bases between. The CDR3 runs to 13 residues. Germline values: CDR1 MDHEN, CDR2 SYDVKM. The CDR3 coding sequence is TGTGCCAGCAGTTTATGGGGGTCCTATGGCTACACCTTC. Protein: CASSLWGSYGYTF.

The V and J genes are TRBV5-1 and TRBJ1-1; D is perhaps TRBD1 (6 bases). CDR1 is SGHRS and CDR2 is YFSETQ in the germline V gene. The CDR3 has 14 amino acids. V lost 4 bases and J 1 base, leaving 11 bases between the germline ends. This CDR3 reads CASSIQTGNTEAFF. CDR3 bases: TGCGCCAGCAGCATACAGACAGGGAACACTGAAGCTTTCTTT.

The chain has TRBV25-1 and TRBJ2-7, with a possible D match to TRBD2 (6 bases). Germline V gene data show CDR1 as MGHDK and CDR2 as SYGVNS. V was trimmed by 3 bases and J by 2 bases, leaving 11 bases between them. The CDR3 length is 14 residues. CDR3: CASSDPTRTYEQYF. In DNA, the CDR3 is TGTGCCAGCAGTGATCCGACTAGAACCTACGAGCAGTACTTC.

CDR3 bases: TGTGCCAGCAGCTTAGTTCTTATGCGGGCCGGGGAGCTGTTTTTT. Translating it yields CASSLVLMRAGELFF. The rearrangement joins TRBV7-9 to TRBJ2-2, with D tentatively TRBD2 (5 bases). Germline lookup yields CDR1 SEHNR and CDR2 FQNEAQ (reference sequence). The V end lost 1 base, the J end lost 6 bases, and 12 bases lay between the germline ends. This CDR3 spans 15 amino acids.

The chain couples TRBV11-3 to TRBJ2-3, with 13 bases identical to TRBD2. From germline, CDR1 is SGHNT and CDR2 YENEEA. This CDR3 has 15 residues. With 6 bases clipped from V and 3 bases from J, the junction kept 3 bases outside the gene matches. The CDR3 DNA reads TGTGCCAGCAGACTAGCGGGGGGGCGAACAGATACGCAGTATTTT. Its protein is CASRLAGGRTDTQYF.

V gene TRBV6-5 combines with J gene TRBJ2-5; tentatively, D is TRBD1 (6 bases). Germline-derived CDR1 and CDR2 are MNHEY and SVGAGI. The CDR3 sequence is 15 residues long. The V gene lost 5 bases and the J gene lost 5 bases, with 18 bases spanning the gap. DNA for the CDR3: TGTGCCAGCAGTCCTCCTCGGGACAAGGACGAGACCCAGTACTTC. This sequence encodes CASSPPRDKDETQYF.

The chain employs TRBV27 and TRBJ1-5; D is unresolved. Looked up from germline, CDR1 is MNHEY and CDR2 is SMNVEV (reference sequence). CDR3 length: 14 amino acids. The ends were cut back, 1 base at V and 5 bases at J, with 9 bases in the middle. The CDR3 loop is CASSLLGRHQPQHF. CDR3 sequence (DNA): TGTGCCAGCAGTTTATTGGGCCGACATCAGCCCCAGCATTTT.

About this clone: Other DNA sequences from this sample encode an identical CDR3 as well. V usage is TRBV7-8 and J usage is TRBJ1-1; D remains unclear. CDR3 length: 13 residues. The V end lost 2 bases, the J end lost 1 base, and 5 bases lay between the germline ends. Germline V lookup: CDR1 SGHVS, CDR2 FQNEAQ. This chain's CDR3 is CASSLRGNTEAFF. In DNA form, the CDR3 reads TGTGCCAGCAGCTTACGCGGGAACACTGAAGCTTTCTTT.

V is TRBV6-1 and J is TRBJ1-5; no clear D gene. The CDR3 length is 15 residues. V was clipped by 5 bases and J by 0 bases, with 11 bases between them. Germline CDR1 MNHNS, CDR2 SASEGT. The CDR3 nucleotides are TGTGCCAGCAGTTCCCGTCCGGGTAGCAATCAGCCCCAGCATTTT. Translating it yields CASSSRPGSNQPQHF.

V gene TRBV28 combines with J gene TRBJ2-1, with D possibly matching TRBD1 (6 bases). The CDR3 runs 15 residues. The ends were cut back, 2 bases at V and 3 bases at J, with 11 bases in the middle. Per germline, CDR1 MDHEN and CDR2 SYDVKM. The CDR3 loop reads CASSLTQGNYNEQFF. Here the CDR3 DNA reads TGTGCCAGCAGTTTAACACAGGGAAACTACAATGAGCAGTTCTTC.

The J gene is TRBJ2-6, the V gene TRBV30, with 9 bases identical to TRBD1. Germline V gene data show CDR1 as GTSNPN and CDR2 as SVGIG (reference sequence). V lost 5 bases and J lost 1; bases outside the gene matches: 3. The CDR3 has 15 residues. The CDR3 DNA follows: TGTGCCTGGGGGACAGGGTCTTCTGGGGCCAACGTCCTGACTTTC. Protein product: CAWGTGSSGANVLTF.

The chain links TRBV6-4 to TRBJ2-2; possibly TRBD1 or TRBD2 for D (6 bases each). Germline CDR1 MRHNA, CDR2 SNTAGT. The V gene lost 6 bases and the J gene lost 3 bases, with 14 bases spanning the gap. CDR3 length equals 15 residues. The chain's CDR3 is CASSPGATHTGELFF. CDR3 DNA sequence: TGTGCCAGCAGCCCGGGGGCGACCCACACCGGGGAGCTGTTTTTT.

The sample holds a few counts of this clone. The chain combines TRBV19 with TRBJ1-6; TRBD1 matches 10 bases. V dropped 5 bases and J dropped 2; count of bases not matched to a gene: 3. Germline V gene data show CDR1 as LNHDA and CDR2 as SQIVND (reference sequence). The CDR3 is made up of 16 amino acids. The CDR3 spells CASSSTGGAYNSPLHF. CDR3 nucleotide sequence: TGTGCCAGTAGTTCGACAGGGGGCGCCTATAATTCACCCCTCCACTTT.